This T cell receptor (beta chain) derives from a study of cytomegalovirus exposure and HLA in healthy donors. Study details: Among the roughly 400 genotyped donors, more than 70% were placed in the Caucasian-associated ancestry cluster. Study outcomes and limitations: Common viral pathogens (according to a later analysis) appeared linked to several of the most significant clusters. Indistinguishable V segments such as TRBV6-2 and TRBV6-3 were excluded.

V lost 2 bases and J 2 bases, leaving 19 bases between the germline ends. This CDR3 contains 17 residues. Germline loops: CDR1 MGHRA, CDR2 YSYEKL. The primer mix had 60 Vbeta and 13 Jbeta primers. Sequencing used immunoSEQ multiplex PCR; TCRdb keeps in-frame clones, though not all of them. The top ten hold approximately 2.3% of the sample, which has tens of thousands of clones, about 72% seen once. On this clone: Its antigen is undetermined.

This TCR derives from a man aged 30 to 39 in good health and CMV-seronegative. The chain has TRBV4-1 and TRBJ2-7; D may be TRBD2 (5 bases). Specimen: PBMCs. The CDR3 here is CASSQKADVALTYEQYF. As DNA, the CDR3 is TGCGCCAGCAGCCAAAAAGCGGATGTAGCCTTAACCTACGAGCAGTACTTC.